The 25 T cell receptor beta chains presented below share a single source sample, sequenced in a study of blood T cell repertoires in COVID-19. The method was immunoSEQ multiplex PCR; TCRdb's version includes in-frame clones alone and lacks a portion of them. The sample consists of some 330,000 clones, approximately 90% of them appearing once. The sequenced material came from PBMCs or T cells enriched from blood (not recorded which). These TCRs come from a man aged 25 to 40 who had recovered from COVID-19.

The chain employs TRBV2 and TRBJ2-7; weak D call: TRBD2 (5 bases). This CDR3 has 15 residues. The ends were cut back, 8 bases at V and 8 bases at J, with 25 bases in the middle. Germline V gene data show CDR1 as SNHLY and CDR2 as FYNNEI. The CDR3 nucleotides are TGTGCCAGCGGCCCCCCCGGAGCTAGCTATGACCAGCAGTACTTC. Encoded protein: CASGPPGASYDQQYF.

This clone has just one count. This chain connects TRBV7-6 to TRBJ2-3; 7 bases align to TRBD2. This CDR3 has 14 residues. V lost 3 bases and J lost 2; bases outside the gene matches: 2. Germline V CDR1 and CDR2: SGHVS, FNYEAQ. For the CDR3, the DNA is TGTGCCAGCAGCTTTGGGAGGGCCACAGATACGCAGTATTTT. Translating it yields CASSFGRATDTQYF.

This sequence joins TRBV7-9 and TRBJ2-1; 8 nucleotides match TRBD2. V dropped 5 bases and J dropped 10; count of bases not matched to a gene: 10. The germline CDR1 and CDR2 sequences are SEHNR and FQNEAQ (reference sequence). The CDR3 has 14 residues. CDR3 coding DNA: TGTGCCAGCAGCGTGAGCGGGAGCCTGGCAGAGCAGTTCTTC. Amino acids: CASSVSGSLAEQFF.

The chain is built from TRBV11-3 and TRBJ2-1, with unresolved D. The CDR3 totals 13 residues. Trimming removed 3 bases at V and 3 bases at J, with 6 bases between. CDR1 and CDR2 from the germline V gene are SGHNT and YENEEA. The CDR3 spells CASSFSIYNEQFF. As DNA, the CDR3 is TGTGCCAGCAGCTTCTCTATCTACAATGAGCAGTTCTTC. Based on the CDR3 plus reference TRBV11-3 and TRBJ2-1, the full variable domain is EAGVVQSPRYKIIEKKQPVAFWCNPISGHNTLYWYLQNLGQGPELLIRYENEEAVDDSQLPKDRFSAERLKGVDSTLKIQPAELGDSAVYLCASSFSIYNEQFFGPGTRLTVL.

This clone turned up a few times. The rearrangement links TRBV5-1 to TRBJ2-1; TRBD2 aligns across 10 bases. V dropped 4 bases and J dropped 5; count of bases not matched to a gene: 6. CDR3 length equals 15 residues. The germline CDR1 and CDR2 sequences are SGHRS and YFSETQ. The CDR3 nucleotides are TGCGCCAGCAGCCGGACTAGCGGAACGAACAATGAGCAGTTCTTC. Amino acids: CASSRTSGTNNEQFF.

The CDR3 reads CASRLGSGGNQPQHF. CDR3 in DNA: TGTGCCAGCAGATTGGGGTCGGGCGGGAATCAGCCCCAGCATTTT. V is TRBV7-2 and J is TRBJ1-5; the D is unclear. Trimming removed 6 bases from V and 4 bases from J, with 16 bases in between. Germline CDR1 is SGHTA and CDR2 is FQGNSA. The CDR3 length is 15 residues.

The chain couples TRBV7-2 to TRBJ2-1, with 10 nucleotides matching TRBD2. This CDR3 comprises 15 residues. The germline V gene has CDR1 SGHTA and CDR2 FQGNSA. V shed 5 bases, J shed 7 bases, and the junction held 8 bases outside the gene matches. In DNA, the CDR3 is TGTGCCAGCAGCCCGACGAGCGGGGGGGCAAATGAGCAGTTCTTC. It translates to CASSPTSGGANEQFF.

The rearrangement uses TRBV3-1 (or the pseudogene TRBV3-2) and TRBJ2-1, with a possible D match to TRBD1 (6 bases). V was trimmed by 4 bases and J by 5 bases, leaving 12 bases between them. This CDR3 region has 14 residues. Per germline, CDR1 LGHDT and CDR2 YNNKEL (reference sequence). The CDR3 region is CASSPLGQNNEQFF. CDR3 coding DNA: TGTGCCAGCAGCCCCCTGGGACAAAACAATGAGCAGTTCTTC.

This sequence joins TRBV21-1 and TRBJ2-7; the table gives TRBD1 as D, unverified against the DNA. TRBV21-1 represents a pseudogene. This CDR3 region has 14 residues. The DNA of the CDR3 is TGTGCCAGCAGCACAGGGACAGCGCACTACGAGCAGTACTTC. Translated, it gives CASSTGTAHYEQYF.

The chain carries TRBV27 and TRBJ1-6; D ambiguous. With 5 bases removed from V and 10 bases from J, the gap between germline ends came to 12 bases. Germline CDR1 reads MNHEY; CDR2 reads SMNVEV (reference sequence). The CDR3 is 13 residues long. The CDR3 sequence is CASSPQLGSPLHF. The DNA for the CDR3 is TGTGCCAGCAGTCCCCAGCTAGGATCACCCCTCCACTTT.

The rearrangement uses TRBV6-1 and TRBJ2-3; 9 bases are shared with TRBD1. The trim removed 2 bases at V and 7 bases at J, leaving 10 bases unmatched. The CDR3 is made up of 16 amino acids. Germline V gene lookup returns CDR1 MNHNS and CDR2 SASEGT. The CDR3 loop is CASSESVGTGSYTQYF. The DNA of the CDR3 is TGTGCCAGCAGTGAAAGTGTCGGGACAGGGTCGTATACGCAGTATTTT.

V is TRBV28 and J is TRBJ2-5, with TRBD2 identical over 7 bases. Germline CDR1 is MDHEN and CDR2 is SYDVKM. The J segment lost 4 bases and the V segment lost 3 bases, leaving 2 bases of the junction unmatched. The length of the CDR3 is 13 residues. The CDR3 spells CASSFSGGETQYF. CDR3 nucleotide sequence: TGTGCCAGCAGTTTCTCGGGAGGAGAGACCCAGTACTTC. The full variable domain, in which reference TRBV28 and TRBJ2-5 provide the parts outside the CDR3, is DVKVTQSSRYLVKRTGEKVFLECVQDMDHENMFWYRQDPGLGLRLIYFSYDVKMKEKGDIPEGYSVSREKKERFSLILESASTNQTSMYLCASSFSGGETQYFGPGTRLLVL.

The chain combines TRBV7-9 with TRBJ1-1; 8 bases align to TRBD1. The CDR3 loop spans 17 amino acids. J lost 1 base, V lost 5 bases, and 12 bases had no gene match. Per the germline V gene, CDR1 is SEHNR and CDR2 is FQNEAQ (reference sequence). The CDR3 DNA is TGTGCCAGCAGCCGGGGGACAGGCAGCACCCGGAACACTGAAGCTTTCTTT. Translated: CASSRGTGSTRNTEAFF.

This chain uses TRBV5-1 with TRBJ2-2, with 7 bases fitting TRBD2. Germline loops: CDR1 SGHRS, CDR2 YFSETQ. Trimming took 4 bases from V and 4 from J; bases not matched to a gene: 7. This CDR3 comprises 15 residues. The CDR3 reads CASSPIAGGTGELFF. The CDR3 nucleotides read TGCGCCAGCAGCCCTATAGCGGGCGGCACCGGGGAGCTGTTTTTT.

This clone was seen only a few times. This chain connects TRBV5-8 to TRBJ2-2; possibly TRBD1 for D (6 bases). Germline V CDR1 and CDR2: SGHTS, YDEGEE. The CDR3 is 15 residues long. The germline V and J ends were trimmed by 2 bases and 7 bases, with 15 bases remaining between them. The CDR3 region is CASSFYRATGGELFF. CDR3 bases: TGTGCCAGCAGCTTTTACAGGGCCACGGGCGGGGAGCTGTTTTTT.

In its sample, this clone was seen many times. The chain is built from TRBV3-1 (or the pseudogene TRBV3-2) and TRBJ2-7; 7 bases fit TRBD1. V was clipped by 4 bases and J by 2 bases; unmatched bases: 8. This CDR3 is 15 amino acids long. Germline V gene data show CDR1 as LGHDT and CDR2 as YNNKEL (reference sequence). The CDR3 DNA follows: TGTGCCAGCAGCCCTGGGACAGAGATTACCTACGAGCAGTACTTC. Translating it yields CASSPGTEITYEQYF.

The V gene is TRBV10-3, the J gene TRBJ2-7, with D possibly being TRBD1 (6 bases). The CDR3 spans 14 residues. V was pared by 4 bases and J by 0 bases, with 10 bases between. In germline, CDR1 is ENHRY, CDR2 SYGVKD. The chain's CDR3 is CAISARDNSYEQYF. The CDR3 coding sequence is TGTGCCATCAGTGCCCGGGACAACTCCTACGAGCAGTACTTC.

Points on this clone: Different DNA sequences within this sample yield the same CDR3. The rearrangement links TRBV6-4 to TRBJ2-3; perhaps TRBD2 as D (7 bases). Trimming cost V 1 base and J 3 bases, with 11 bases left between them. Germline V gives CDR1 MRHNA, CDR2 SNTAGT. This CDR3 has 15 residues. This CDR3 reads CASSDLGGLTDTQYF. The CDR3, as DNA: TGTGCCAGCAGTGACTTGGGGGGGCTAACAGATACGCAGTATTTT.

The V call is TRBV6-2 or TRBV6-3, the J call TRBJ2-2; tentatively, D is TRBD1 (5 bases). CDR3 length: 15 amino acids. V lost 4 bases, J lost 4 bases, and 13 bases lay in between. Germline V gives CDR1 MNHEY, CDR2 SVGEGT. The CDR3 DNA follows: TGTGCCAGCAGTTTCTCTTTACAGGTCACCGGGGAGCTGTTTTTT. Its protein product is CASSFSLQVTGELFF.

The J gene is TRBJ2-7, the V gene TRBV3-1 (or the pseudogene TRBV3-2), with 9 bases fitting TRBD2. Germline CDR1 is LGHDT and CDR2 is YNNKEL (reference sequence). The CDR3 has 14 amino acids. The J segment lost 4 bases and the V segment lost 3 bases, leaving 4 bases of the junction unmatched. This CDR3 is CASSQASGGYEQYF. The CDR3 DNA follows: TGTGCCAGCAGCCAGGCGAGCGGGGGGTACGAGCAGTACTTC.

The sample holds one count of this clone. The chain employs TRBV19 and TRBJ2-1, with D possibly matching TRBD2 (6 bases). V lost 0 bases to trimming and J lost 3 bases, with 18 bases between them. Looked up from germline, CDR1 is LNHDA and CDR2 is SQIVND (reference sequence). The CDR3 extends over 18 amino acids. The CDR3 region is CASSIDPSTGAYYNEQFF. In nucleotides, the CDR3 is TGTGCCAGTAGTATAGACCCCTCCACGGGAGCTTACTACAATGAGCAGTTCTTC. Full variable domain (missing parts from reference TRBV19 and TRBJ2-1): DGGITQSPKYLFRKEGQNVTLSCEQNLNHDAMYWYRQDPGQGLRLIYYSQIVNDFQKGDIAEGYSVSREKKESFPLTVTSAQKNPTAFYLCASSIDPSTGAYYNEQFFGPGTRLTVL.

V usage is TRBV10-3 and J usage is TRBJ1-2; 12 bases line up with TRBD1. The germline V gene has CDR1 ENHRY and CDR2 SYGVKD. This CDR3 is 15 amino acids long. The junction had 13 bases not matched to a gene; V was cut back by 11 bases and J by 6 bases. The CDR3 DNA is TGTGCCTCCACTCCGGGACAGGGGGCGCGGGATGGCTACACCTTC. As protein: CASTPGQGARDGYTF.

Concerning this clone: The same CDR3 is also encoded by other DNA sequences in this sample. This chain links TRBV11-2 with TRBJ2-7; TRBD2 matches 8 bases. The CDR3 is 15 residues long. Germline V gene data show CDR1 as SGHAT and CDR2 as FQNNGV. The ends lost 0 bases at V and 1 base at J; junction bases unmatched: 2. This CDR3 reads CASSLEAGVSYEQYF. CDR3 DNA: TGTGCCAGCAGCTTAGAAGCGGGAGTGTCCTACGAGCAGTACTTC.

In nucleotides, the CDR3 is TGTGCAAGTCGCTTAGCGCCACTAGCGGGAGATCCACACAATGAGCAGTTCTTC. Residues: CASRLAPLAGDPHNEQFF. The chain has TRBV12-2 and TRBJ2-1; whether TRBD2, the table's D call, matches the DNA was not checked. TRBV12-2 is listed as a pseudogene. This CDR3 has 18 residues.

This clone has a count of ten or more. The V and J genes are TRBV2 and TRBJ2-5, with D perhaps TRBD1 (6 bases). Germline values: CDR1 SNHLY, CDR2 FYNNEI. The CDR3 runs 13 residues. Trimming pared 7 bases from V and 0 bases from J, leaving 9 bases between. CDR3 region: CASNDRYQETQYF. In nucleotides, the CDR3 is TGTGCCAGCAACGACAGGTACCAAGAGACCCAGTACTTC. Complete variable domain (other parts from reference TRBV2 and TRBJ2-5): EPEVTQTPSHQVTQMGQEVILRCVPISNHLYFYWYRQILGQKVEFLVSFYNNEISEKSEIFDDQFSVERPDGSNFTLKIRSTKLEDSAMYFCASNDRYQETQYFGPGTRLLVL.